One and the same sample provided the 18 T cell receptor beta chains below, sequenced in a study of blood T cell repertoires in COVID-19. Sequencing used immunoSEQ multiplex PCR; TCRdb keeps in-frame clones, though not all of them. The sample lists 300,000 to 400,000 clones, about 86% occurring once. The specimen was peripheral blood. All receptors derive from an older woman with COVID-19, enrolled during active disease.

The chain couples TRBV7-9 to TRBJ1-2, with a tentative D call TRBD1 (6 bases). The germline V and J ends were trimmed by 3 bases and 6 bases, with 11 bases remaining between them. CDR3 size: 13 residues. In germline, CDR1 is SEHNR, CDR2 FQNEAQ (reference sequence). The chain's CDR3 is CASSLGRGDGYTF. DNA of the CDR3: TGTGCCAGCAGCTTGGGCAGGGGAGATGGCTACACCTTC.

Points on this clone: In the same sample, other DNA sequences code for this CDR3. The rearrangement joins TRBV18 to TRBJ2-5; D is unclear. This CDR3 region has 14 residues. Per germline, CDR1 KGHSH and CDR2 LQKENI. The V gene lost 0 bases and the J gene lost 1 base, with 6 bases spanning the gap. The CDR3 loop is CASSPPLLQETQYF. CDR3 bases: TGTGCCAGCTCACCACCACTACTCCAAGAGACCCAGTACTTC.

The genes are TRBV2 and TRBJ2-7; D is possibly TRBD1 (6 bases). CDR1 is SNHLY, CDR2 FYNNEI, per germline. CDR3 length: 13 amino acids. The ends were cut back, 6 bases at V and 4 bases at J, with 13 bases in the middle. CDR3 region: CASRGWGLYEQYF. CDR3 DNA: TGTGCCAGCAGGGGATGGGGGCTGTACGAGCAGTACTTC.

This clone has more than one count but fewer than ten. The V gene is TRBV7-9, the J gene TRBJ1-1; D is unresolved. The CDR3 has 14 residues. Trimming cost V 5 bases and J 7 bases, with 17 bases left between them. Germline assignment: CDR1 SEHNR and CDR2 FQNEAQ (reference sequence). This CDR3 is CASSAGLGAYEAFF. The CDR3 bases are TGTGCCAGCAGCGCCGGTCTCGGAGCCTATGAAGCTTTCTTT.

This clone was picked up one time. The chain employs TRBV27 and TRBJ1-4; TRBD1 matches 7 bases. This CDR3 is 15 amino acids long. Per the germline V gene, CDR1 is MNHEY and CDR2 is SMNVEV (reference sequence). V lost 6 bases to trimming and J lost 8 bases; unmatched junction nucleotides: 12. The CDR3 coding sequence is TGTGCCAGCAGCCCCCGCTCAGGGGGATGGGAAAAACTGTTTTTT. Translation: CASSPRSGGWEKLFF.

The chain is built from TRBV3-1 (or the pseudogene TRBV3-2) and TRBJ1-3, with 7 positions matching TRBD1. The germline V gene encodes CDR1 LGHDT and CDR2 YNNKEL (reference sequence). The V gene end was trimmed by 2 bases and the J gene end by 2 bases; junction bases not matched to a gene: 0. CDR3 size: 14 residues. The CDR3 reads CASSQQGAGNTIYF. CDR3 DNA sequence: TGTGCCAGCAGCCAACAGGGGGCTGGAAACACCATATATTTT.

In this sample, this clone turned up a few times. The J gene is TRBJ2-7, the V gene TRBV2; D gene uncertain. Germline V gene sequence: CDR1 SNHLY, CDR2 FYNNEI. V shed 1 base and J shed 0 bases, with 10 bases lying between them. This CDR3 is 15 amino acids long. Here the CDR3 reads CASSEERVISYEQYF. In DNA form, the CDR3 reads TGTGCCAGCAGTGAAGAGCGCGTCATCTCCTACGAGCAGTACTTC.

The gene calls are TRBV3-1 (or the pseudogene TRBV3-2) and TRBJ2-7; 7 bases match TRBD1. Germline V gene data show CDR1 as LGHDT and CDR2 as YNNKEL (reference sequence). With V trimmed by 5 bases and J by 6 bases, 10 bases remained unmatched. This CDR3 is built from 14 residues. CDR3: CASSSQTGNGEQYF. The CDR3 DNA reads TGTGCCAGCAGCTCTCAGACAGGGAACGGCGAGCAGTACTTC.

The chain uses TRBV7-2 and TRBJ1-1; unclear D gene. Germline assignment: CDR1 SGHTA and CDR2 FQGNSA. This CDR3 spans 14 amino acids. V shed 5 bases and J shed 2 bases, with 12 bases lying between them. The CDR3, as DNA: TGTGCCAGCAGCCCCAACACAGCAAACACTGAAGCTTTCTTT. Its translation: CASSPNTANTEAFF.

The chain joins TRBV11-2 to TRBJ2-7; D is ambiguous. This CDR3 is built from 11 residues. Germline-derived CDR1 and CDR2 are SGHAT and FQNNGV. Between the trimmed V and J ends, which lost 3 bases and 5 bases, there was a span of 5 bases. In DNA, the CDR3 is TGTGCCAGCAGCTTTTTCGACGAGCAGTACTTC. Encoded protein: CASSFFDEQYF.

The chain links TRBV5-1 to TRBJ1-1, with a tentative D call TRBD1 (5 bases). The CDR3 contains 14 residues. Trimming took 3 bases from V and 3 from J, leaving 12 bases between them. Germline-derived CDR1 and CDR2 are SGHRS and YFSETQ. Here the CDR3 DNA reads TGCGCCAGCAGCTCATCGTCGGGGGACACTGAAGCTTTCTTT. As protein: CASSSSSGDTEAFF.

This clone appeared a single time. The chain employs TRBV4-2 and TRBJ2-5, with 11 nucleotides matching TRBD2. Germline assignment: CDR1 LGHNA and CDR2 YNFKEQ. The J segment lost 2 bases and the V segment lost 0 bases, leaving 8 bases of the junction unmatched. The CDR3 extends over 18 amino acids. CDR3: CASSQDWLAGGQQETQYF. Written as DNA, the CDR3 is TGTGCCAGCAGCCAAGATTGGCTAGCGGGGGGCCAGCAAGAGACCCAGTACTTC.

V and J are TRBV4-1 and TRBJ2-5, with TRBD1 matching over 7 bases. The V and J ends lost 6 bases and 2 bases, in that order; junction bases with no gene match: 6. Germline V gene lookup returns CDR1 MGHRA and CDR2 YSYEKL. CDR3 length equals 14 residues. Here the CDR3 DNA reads TGCGCCAGCAGGAGAACAGGGGAACAAGAGACCCAGTACTTC. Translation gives CASRRTGEQETQYF.

The CDR3 DNA reads as TGTGCCAGCAGACTTCTTGGACAGGGACGAGCTAACTATGGCTACACCTTC. Protein: CASRLLGQGRANYGYTF. The V gene is TRBV5-4, the J gene TRBJ1-2; 8 nucleotides align to TRBD1. The CDR3 totals 17 residues. V trimming: 5 bases; J trimming: 0 bases; junction bases outside the gene matches: 12. Germline V gene lookup returns CDR1 SGHNT and CDR2 YYREEE (reference sequence).

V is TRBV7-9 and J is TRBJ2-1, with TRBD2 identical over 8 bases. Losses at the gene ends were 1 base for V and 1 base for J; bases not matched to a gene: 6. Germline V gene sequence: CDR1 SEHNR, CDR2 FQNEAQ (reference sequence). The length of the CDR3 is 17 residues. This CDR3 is CASSLVGGGWSYNEQFF. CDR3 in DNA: TGTGCCAGCAGCTTAGTCGGCGGGGGGTGGTCCTACAATGAGCAGTTCTTC.

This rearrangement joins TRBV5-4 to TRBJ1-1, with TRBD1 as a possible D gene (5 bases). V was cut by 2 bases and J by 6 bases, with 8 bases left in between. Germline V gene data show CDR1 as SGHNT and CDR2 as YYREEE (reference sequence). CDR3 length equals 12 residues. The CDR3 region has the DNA TGTGCCAGCAGCTTCGGGGGAGCTGAAGCTTTCTTT. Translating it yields CASSFGGAEAFF.

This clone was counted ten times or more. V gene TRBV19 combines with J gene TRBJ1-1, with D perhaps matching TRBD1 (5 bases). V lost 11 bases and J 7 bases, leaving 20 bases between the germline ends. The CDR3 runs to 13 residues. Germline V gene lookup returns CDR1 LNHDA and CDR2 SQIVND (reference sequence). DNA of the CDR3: TGTGCCTCCTTGATAGGTCAGGGCTTTGAAGCTTTCTTT. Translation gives CASLIGQGFEAFF.

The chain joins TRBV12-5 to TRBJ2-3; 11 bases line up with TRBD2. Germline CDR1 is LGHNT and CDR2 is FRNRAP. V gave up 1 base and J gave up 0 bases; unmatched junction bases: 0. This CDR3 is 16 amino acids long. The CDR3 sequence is CASGLGLAGSTDTQYF. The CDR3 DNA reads TGTGCTAGTGGTTTGGGACTAGCGGGGAGCACAGATACGCAGTATTTT.